This T cell receptor (beta chain) was identified during a study of shared clonotypes between healthy human individuals (dated by TCRdb to 2020 to 2022). For the study in its entirety: A few men and a couple of women, aged 18 to 49 years, made up the cohort. To increase sequencing depth and limit assay-specific biases, different laboratories used diverse techniques to prepare libraries and sequence TCR repertoires. Blood TCR repertoires of roughly 5 healthy adults were deeply sequenced to estimate repertoire size and the extent of clonotype sharing between individuals. Per donor, leukapheresis produced somewhere between about 0.8 and 9.5 billion PBMCs. For each donor, CD4 naive and CD4 memory were each given three plates, CD8 naive was given two plates, and CD8 memory was given one plate.

TCR CDR3 regions were amplified from genomic DNA by multiplex PCR using the deep immunoSEQ assay. Genomic DNA extracted from each cell subset was distributed evenly over all wells of several immunoSEQ 96-well plates, and each plate served as one replicate. For sorted subsets, roughly 200 ng genomic DNA, equal to 25,000 to 35,000 T cell genomes, was loaded into each replicate PCR. The purified libraries were quantified using a Qubit 3.0 fluorometer, sized with a Bioanalyzer 2100, and then quantified again using the KAPA Library Quantification kit. Every immunoSEQ 96-well plate was sequenced on a separate single-read 150-cycle Illumina NextSeq 550 flow cell. The original methods were these. Because the immunoSEQ output included only junctional sequences and no quality scores, the filtering could not be the same as the filtering used for full-length reads. Sequences were annotated with PyIR, a Python wrapper for IgBLAST v1.9, and V/J genes and CDR3 were assigned using IMGT germline references. Reads were removed for weak V/J assignments (E-value above 1e-6), missing CDR3, stop codons, out-of-frame junctions, or ambiguous translated residues. V3J clonotypes were defined as sequences sharing an identical inferred V gene, J gene, and CDR3 amino acid sequence. To compute the percentage overlap between repertoires, the number of shared unique clonotypes was divided by the size of the smaller repertoire. Repertoire richness was assessed with RTK rarefaction, the Chao1 estimator, and Recon v2.1 estimates of unobserved clonotypes. Generation probabilities were computed with OLGA for all TCRbeta clonotypes obtained by the gDNA method from several donors. Held by TCRdb, this immuneACCESS table contains in-frame sequences only and omits some clones. Under half of the omission traces to an unresolved V gene where checked; the cause of the rest is unknown. D and trimming come from the DNA, and the V and J calls and clone size come from that table. This sample holds around 690,000 clones; roughly 88% were observed only once. 30% to 40% of the sample lies in the top ten.

A note on this clone: The antigen it binds to is not known. Base qualities are not recorded, but no much larger clone differs from it by a single base.

Healthy HIV-negative adults with no recently reported acute infections or vaccinations were included as donors. Only Caucasian adults living in Nashville, Tennessee, USA were represented among the donors. The CD8 memory samples were a combination of magnetically selected CD45RO+ cells and CCR7-negative CD45RA+ effector memory (TemRA) cells. Blood was collected by leukapheresis, and PBMCs were isolated by Ficoll-Histopaque density gradient centrifugation and then cryopreserved in liquid nitrogen vapor phase. Analytical flow cytometry was used to check the purity and quantity of each magnetically sorted T cell population. Genomic DNA was isolated from every sorted fraction and measured by UV absorbance on a Nanodrop 2000c. Via the germline V gene (reference sequence), CDR1 is SGHNT and CDR2 YYREEE. From its cysteine to its phenylalanine, the CDR3 spans 13 amino acids. Left in the record is the CDR3 DNA by itself, 39 bases read in frame from the first base. Cut back by 7 bases and 5 bases, the V and J ends lie 14 bases apart.

What the study reported, not specific to this receptor: Sampling was limited to blood, and TCR repertoires in tissue likely differ from TCR repertoires in blood. Higher generation probabilities were observed for clonotypes shared by all four sorted-subset donors than for non-shared clonotypes. Based on pairwise subsampling, the degree of clonotype sharing among donors was expected to be affected by sequencing depth. The small number of donors limited the genetic and exposure-history diversity represented. Approximately 4.8% of naive CD4, around 4% of naive CD8, around 2.3% of memory CD4, and roughly 0.4% of memory CD8 clonotypes were shared across a few donors. Naive subsets generally had larger estimated clonotype richness than memory subsets. Even with the large sequencing depth, rarefaction of the sorted-subset datasets indicated that sequencing was incomplete.

This receptor was obtained from a young man in good health. Some clones in this sample may be carry-over from other donors' samples. Sequences were obtained from memory CD8+ T cells from PBMCs. This sample's cell subset or site label indicates: CD45RO+ cells pooled with CCR7-negative TemRA cells. The V and J segments used are TRBV5-4 and TRBJ2-3, and TRBD1 may be the D gene, going by 5 matching bases. In nucleotides, the sequence is TGTGCCAGCGGCTGGGGCAGGGAAGATACGCAGTATTTT. This yields the protein CASGWGREDTQYF.